A selection of T cell receptor beta chains follows, all from one sample in a study of blood T cells in healthy people across ages. TCRdb reprocessed the 5' RACE reads via MiXCR and lists one record per CDR3 protein. The sample has under 2,000,000 distinct CDR3 sequences, less than 50% seen once. The sequenced sample was blood. These receptors were obtained from a woman in her thirties or forties in good health. The CDR3 runs from the conserved cysteine through the conserved F or W. The order of the fields is clone size, J gene, CDR3 length, D gene, V gene, CDR3 protein, CDR3 DNA. A D gene is named only where the DNA matches it firmly. Some rows mark clone size as missing; the rest say once, few, many or name a class of expanded clone.

NA | TRBJ1-2 | 13 | NA | TRBV6-6 | CASSAPRQYGYTF | TGTGCCAGCAGTGCCCCGAGACAGTATGGCTACACCTTC
NA | TRBJ2-3 | 14 | TRBD2 | TRBV20-1 | CSARLAGVRDTQYF | TGCAGTGCACGCCTGGCGGGGGTGAGAGATACGCAGTATTTT
few | TRBJ2-3 | 19 | NA | TRBV7-9 | CASSLEKVAGSYGTDTQYF | TGTGCCAGCAGCTTAGAAAAGGTCGCGGGTTCGTACGGCACAGATACGCAGTATTTT
NA | TRBJ1-5 | 15 | NA | TRBV5-1 | CASSLDPGRSQPQHF | TGCGCCAGCAGCTTGGATCCGGGACGGTCCCAGCCCCAGCATTTT
NA | TRBJ2-4 | 18 | TRBD2 | TRBV5-1 | CASSLSLAGSTTKNIQYF | TGCGCCAGCAGCTTGTCCCTAGCGGGGTCCACCACCAAAAACATTCAGTACTTC
NA | TRBJ2-7 | 16 | TRBD1 | TRBV4-2 | CASSHATGVSYNEQYF | TGTGCCAGCAGCCACGCGACAGGGGTCTCCTACAATGAGCAGTACTTC
NA | TRBJ2-5 | 18 | TRBD2 | TRBV3-1 | CASSQELRKRGGPETQYF | TGTGCCAGCAGCCAAGAGTTGAGAAAGCGGGGGGGCCCAGAGACCCAGTACTTC
NA | TRBJ1-1 | 13 | NA | TRBV7-6 | CANSLDENTEAFF | TGTGCCAACAGTTTGGACGAGAACACTGAAGCTTTCTTT
NA | TRBJ2-4 | 13 | TRBD1 | TRBV20-1 | CSARPGQVREEYF | TGCAGTGCTAGGCCCGGACAGGTCCGCGAGGAGTACTTC
NA | TRBJ1-4 | 12 | NA | TRBV20-1 | CSAPATNEKLFF | TGCAGTGCCCCGGCGACAAATGAAAAACTGTTTTTT
few | TRBJ2-1 | 19 | NA | TRBV28 | CASSTRLQTKTSSYNEQFF | TGTGCCAGCAGCACGCGACTCCAAACGAAAACGAGCTCCTACAATGAGCAGTTCTTC
NA | TRBJ2-1 | 15 | TRBD1 | TRBV12-3/TRBV12-4 | CASRIQGFSYNEQFF | TGTGCCAGCAGGATACAGGGGTTCTCCTACAATGAGCAGTTCTTC
few | TRBJ2-3 | 14 | TRBD1 | TRBV4-3 | CASRDRGRFGTQYF | TGCGCCAGCAGGGACAGGGGGCGTTTTGGTACGCAGTATTTT
NA | TRBJ1-2 | 14 | TRBD1 | TRBV13 | CASSYGQENYGYTF | TGTGCCAGCAGCTACGGACAGGAGAACTATGGCTACACCTTC
few | TRBJ2-7 | 14 | TRBD1 | TRBV10-3 | CAISETGARSEQYF | TGTGCCATCAGTGAGACAGGGGCGCGATCCGAGCAGTACTTC
NA | TRBJ2-5 | 14 | NA | TRBV9 | CASSEGRGVETQYF | TGTGCCAGCAGCGAGGGACGAGGTGTAGAGACCCAGTACTTC
NA | TRBJ2-5 | 15 | TRBD1 | TRBV15 | CATSRGGTVQETQYF | TGTGCCACCAGCAGAGGAGGGACAGTCCAAGAGACCCAGTACTTC
NA | TRBJ1-2 | 14 | NA | TRBV12-3/TRBV12-4 | CASSLASEVYGYTF | TGTGCCAGCAGTCTCGCTAGTGAAGTCTATGGCTACACCTTC
few | TRBJ2-6 | 16 | TRBD2 | TRBV15 | CATSRGGSSGANVLTF | TGTGCCACCAGCAGGGGAGGGAGCTCTGGGGCCAACGTCCTGACTTTC
NA | TRBJ2-1 | 17 | TRBD2 | TRBV6-5 | CASSYSIRLAGNDEQFF | TGTGCCAGCAGTTACTCGATCCGGCTAGCGGGGAACGATGAGCAGTTCTTC
few | TRBJ2-7 | 16 | TRBD1 | TRBV24-1 | CATSDSPDRGHYEQYF | TGTGCCACCAGTGATTCACCGGACAGGGGCCACTACGAGCAGTACTTC
few | TRBJ2-3 | 19 | NA | TRBV24-1 | CATSDLLRGNPGATDTQYF | TGTGCCACCAGTGATTTGTTGCGGGGCAACCCAGGGGCCACAGATACGCAGTATTTT
NA | TRBJ2-1 | 16 | TRBD1 | TRBV18 | CASSRYRDRDDNEQFF | TGTGCCAGCTCACGGTACCGGGACAGGGACGACAATGAGCAGTTCTTC
once | TRBJ1-6 | 14 | NA | TRBV4-3 | CASSQEGESSPLHF | TGCGCCAGCAGCCAAGAAGGGGAAAGTTCACCCCTCCACTTT
NA | TRBJ2-1 | 14 | NA | TRBV7-2 | CASSFGGTFNEQFF | TGTGCCAGCAGCTTTGGAGGGACCTTCAATGAGCAGTTCTTC
NA | TRBJ2-1 | 17 | NA | TRBV3-1 | CASSQDPQWGEDNEQFF | TGTGCCAGCAGCCAAGACCCTCAGTGGGGCGAGGACAATGAGCAGTTCTTC
NA | TRBJ2-5 | 13 | NA | TRBV10-3 | CAIREGSQETQYF | TGTGCCATCAGGGAGGGCAGCCAAGAGACCCAGTACTTC
few | TRBJ1-2 | 14 | TRBD1 | TRBV20-1 | CSARVGGRGQGYTF | TGCAGTGCTAGAGTAGGAGGCAGGGGGCAAGGCTACACCTTC
NA | TRBJ2-1 | 13 | NA | TRBV13 | CASRALKYNEQFF | TGTGCCAGCAGGGCACTGAAATACAATGAGCAGTTCTTC
few | TRBJ1-1 | 13 | TRBD1 | TRBV29-1 | CSVTGTENTEAFF | TGCAGCGTTACCGGGACAGAGAACACTGAAGCTTTCTTT
few | TRBJ2-3 | 18 | TRBD2 | TRBV10-3 | CAISDPAGGPEYTDTQYF | TGTGCCATCAGTGACCCAGCGGGGGGTCCTGAGTACACAGATACGCAGTATTTT
NA | TRBJ2-5 | 19 | TRBD2 | TRBV6-1 | CASSPYPRLAGGAGETQYF | TGTGCCAGCAGTCCCTATCCGCGATTAGCGGGGGGCGCAGGAGAGACCCAGTACTTC
NA | TRBJ1-5 | 12 | NA | TRBV6-6 | CASSYAGAPQHF | TGTGCCAGCAGTTACGCAGGGGCGCCCCAGCATTTT
few | TRBJ2-1 | 16 | TRBD1 | TRBV28 | CASSLTGQGAYNEQFF | TGTGCCAGCAGTTTGACAGGACAGGGGGCCTACAATGAGCAGTTCTTC
NA | TRBJ2-7 | 16 | TRBD2 | TRBV24-1 | CATSDPSGGPYNEQYF | TGTGCCACCAGTGATCCTAGCGGGGGGCCCTACAATGAGCAGTACTTC
NA | TRBJ2-7 | 12 | NA | TRBV29-1 | CSLLTASYEQYF | TGCAGCCTACTGACAGCCTCCTACGAGCAGTACTTC
NA | TRBJ2-7 | 15 | NA | TRBV28 | CASSLRGRVNNEQYF | TGTGCCAGCAGTTTAAGGGGCAGGGTCAACAATGAGCAGTACTTC
NA | TRBJ1-6 | 14 | TRBD1 | TRBV11-2 | CASSSGTGEVPLHF | TGTGCCAGCAGCTCCGGGACAGGGGAGGTGCCCCTCCACTTT
few | TRBJ2-3 | 16 | NA | TRBV7-2 | CASSLRTASSTDTQYF | TGTGCCAGCAGCTTACGGACTGCCTCTAGCACAGATACGCAGTATTTT
NA | TRBJ2-1 | 14 | NA | TRBV10-1 | CASSEGSGYNEQFF | TGCGCCAGCAGTGAGGGTAGCGGCTACAATGAGCAGTTCTTC
NA | TRBJ2-7 | 15 | NA | TRBV7-2 | CASSPFSASSYEQYF | TGTGCCAGCAGCCCATTCTCAGCCTCCTCCTACGAGCAGTACTTC
NA | TRBJ1-5 | 15 | NA | TRBV27 | CASSSSSGLNQPQHF | TGTGCCAGCAGTTCTTCCTCTGGTCTCAATCAGCCCCAGCATTTT
NA | TRBJ2-1 | 17 | NA | TRBV7-2 | CASSLLGLASSYNEQFF | TGTGCCAGCAGCTTACTAGGGCTAGCGAGCTCCTACAATGAGCAGTTCTTC
many | TRBJ2-3 | 12 | NA | TRBV7-2 | CASSPYTDTQYF | TGTGCCAGCAGCCCCTACACAGATACGCAGTATTTT
few | TRBJ2-1 | 12 | NA | TRBV7-2 | CASSLDKNEQFF | TGTGCCAGCAGCTTAGACAAGAATGAGCAGTTCTTC
NA | TRBJ1-5 | 18 | TRBD1 | TRBV20-1 | CSARGRDRGLNGNQPQHF | TGCAGTGCTCGAGGTCGGGACAGGGGGCTGAACGGCAATCAGCCCCAGCATTTT
NA | TRBJ2-5 | 11 | NA | TRBV20-1 | CSAALGETQYF | TGCAGTGCCGCACTAGGGGAGACCCAGTACTTC
NA | TRBJ2-3 | 15 | NA | TRBV6-5 | CASNPGAESTDTQYF | TGTGCCAGCAACCCCGGGGCGGAGAGCACAGATACGCAGTATTTT
few | TRBJ2-5 | 13 | NA | TRBV12-3/TRBV12-4 | CASRLPPEETQYF | TGTGCCAGCAGACTTCCACCGGAGGAGACCCAGTACTTC
few | TRBJ1-1 | 13 | NA | TRBV4-3 | CASSQVGGTEAFF | TGCGCCAGCAGCCAAGTGGGGGGCACTGAAGCTTTCTTT
NA | TRBJ2-6 | 18 | NA | TRBV5-4 | CASSLGIGASSGANVLTF | TGTGCCAGCAGCTTGGGCATAGGAGCATCCTCTGGGGCCAACGTCCTGACTTTC
NA | TRBJ2-3 | 18 | TRBD2 | TRBV18 | CASSPERSGGLWADTQYF | TGTGCCAGCTCACCTGAGAGATCGGGGGGGCTTTGGGCAGATACGCAGTATTTT
few | TRBJ2-3 | 12 | NA | TRBV29-1 | CSEKLSTDTQYF | TGCAGCGAGAAATTGAGCACAGATACGCAGTATTTT
many | TRBJ2-7 | 13 | TRBD1 | TRBV29-1 | CSVEGTGGHEQYF | TGCAGCGTTGAAGGGACAGGGGGACACGAGCAGTACTTC